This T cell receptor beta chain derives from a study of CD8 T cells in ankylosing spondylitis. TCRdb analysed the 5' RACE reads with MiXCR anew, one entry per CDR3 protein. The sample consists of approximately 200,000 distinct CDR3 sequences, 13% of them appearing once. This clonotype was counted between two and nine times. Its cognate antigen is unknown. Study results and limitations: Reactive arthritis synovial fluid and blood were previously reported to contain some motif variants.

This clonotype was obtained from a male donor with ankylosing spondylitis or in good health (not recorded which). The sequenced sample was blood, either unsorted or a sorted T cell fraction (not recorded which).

Written as DNA, the CDR3 is TGCAGCGTTGGCGGGGGAGCGGCCTACGAGCAGTACTTC. This gives the protein CSVGGGAAYEQYF. The chain is built from TRBV29-1 and TRBJ2-7; 7 nucleotides agree with TRBD2. Germline loops: CDR1 SQVTM, CDR2 ANQGSEA. V dropped 4 bases and J dropped 2; count of bases not matched to a gene: 5. The length of the CDR3 is 13 residues.